This entry describes one T cell receptor (beta chain). Time point indicated: pre-sensitization, week 0. The treatment is: therapeutic diphenylcyclopropenone sensitization with weekly scalp DPC. For the library, individual cDNA molecules each received unique molecular identifiers. Via MiXCR, TCRdb re-called the RACE reads, giving one row per CDR3 protein. The sample consists of some 98,000 distinct CDR3 sequences, 11% of them appearing once. The CDR3 is 13 residues long. Trimming shortened V by 6 bases and J by 0 bases, and 12 bases separated the two germline ends. Per germline, CDR1 DFQATT and CDR2 SNEGSKA (reference sequence). This specimen belongs to a study of human T cells and chemical hapten exposure. Overall study context: Patch testing placed 0.01% DPC on the upper back, with readings at 6 days.

The chain employs TRBV20-1 and TRBJ2-7; D is ambiguous. Sequenced material: whole blood, taken in connection with sensitization to the hapten diphenylcyclopropenone (DPC). The sequence came from a woman aged 60 to 75 with alopecia areata. Some clones in this sample may be carry-over from other donors' samples. Here the CDR3 DNA reads TGCAGTGCCCCTCCCGCAGGCTCCTACGAGCAGTACTTC. It translates to CSAPPAGSYEQYF.